What follows describes a single T cell receptor (beta chain). Its target antigen remains unknown. The sample holds no much larger clone one base away, and base qualities are not on file. The donors were healthy, HIV-negative adults who had no recently reported acute infections or vaccinations. Every donor was a Caucasian adult residing in Nashville, Tennessee, USA. CD4+ T cells were enriched by magnetic negative selection; naive cells were then positively selected on CD45RA, and the negative fraction formed the memory subset. Blood was collected by leukapheresis, and PBMCs were isolated by Ficoll-Histopaque density gradient centrifugation and then cryopreserved in liquid nitrogen vapor phase. Analytical flow cytometry was used to check the purity and quantity of each magnetically sorted T cell population. Each sorted fraction had its genomic DNA isolated and then quantified by UV absorbance on a Nanodrop 2000c.

Using the deep immunoSEQ assay, TCR CDR3 regions were amplified from genomic DNA by multiplex PCR. For each cell subset, the extracted genomic DNA was distributed evenly across all wells of several immunoSEQ 96-well plates, and each plate served as one replicate. Each replicate PCR for sorted subsets received roughly 200 ng genomic DNA, equal to roughly 30,000 T cell genomes. Purified libraries were quantified with a Qubit 3.0 fluorometer, sized on a Bioanalyzer 2100, and re-quantified with the KAPA Library Quantification kit. Every immunoSEQ 96-well plate was sequenced on a separate single-read 150-cycle Illumina NextSeq 550 flow cell. The authors' pipeline ran thus. The immunoSEQ output contained only junctional sequences without quality scores, so filtering could not match that applied to full-length reads. To assign V/J genes and CDR3, sequences were annotated using PyIR, a Python wrapper for IgBLAST v1.9, with IMGT germline references. Reads were removed for weak V/J assignments (E-value above 1e-6), missing CDR3, stop codons, out-of-frame junctions, or ambiguous translated residues. V3J clonotypes were defined by identical inferred V gene, J gene, and CDR3 amino acid sequence. The percentage overlap between two repertoires was calculated by dividing the number of shared unique clonotypes by the size of the smaller repertoire. Richness of each repertoire was evaluated using RTK rarefaction, the Chao1 estimator, and Recon v2.1 estimates of unobserved clonotypes. Generation probabilities for all TCRbeta clonotypes obtained by the gDNA method from a few donors were computed using OLGA. In TCRdb, the immuneACCESS table is reduced to in-frame sequences with V and J assigned. These tables do not hold every clone; where another copy was compared, an unresolved V gene accounts for under half, and the others remain unexplained. That table gives V, J and clone size, and the DNA gave D and trimming. The sample table lists hundreds of thousands of clones, approximately 97% of them with a count of one. The ten largest clones represent around 0.057% of the sample.

This record belongs to a study of shared clonotypes between healthy human individuals (dated by TCRdb to about 2020). Background on the whole study: The cohort comprised two women and a few men aged 18 to 49 years. Blood TCR repertoires of about 5 healthy adults were deeply sequenced to estimate repertoire size and the extent of clonotype sharing between individuals. Different laboratories and diverse techniques were used to prepare libraries and sequence TCR repertoires, to increase sequencing depth and limit assay-specific biases. Between about 0.94 and 8.9 billion PBMCs per donor were obtained by leukapheresis. For each donor, three plates each were used for CD4 naive and CD4 memory, two plates were used for CD8 naive, and one plate was used for CD8 memory.

Points the paper makes about the study in general: Because the study included a small number of donors, the genetic and exposure-history diversity represented was limited. Even with the large sequencing depth, rarefaction of the sorted-subset datasets indicated that sequencing was incomplete. Compared with non-shared clonotypes, the clonotypes found in all four sorted-subset donors had higher generation probabilities. Naive subsets generally had larger estimated clonotype richness than memory subsets. Pairwise subsampling indicated that sequencing depth was expected to affect the degree of clonotype sharing among donors. Sharing across a few donors was observed for approximately 4.6% of naive CD4, over 3% of naive CD8, about 2.3% of memory CD4, and less than 0.45% of memory CD8 clonotypes. Only blood was sampled, and tissue TCR repertoires likely differ from those in blood.

CDR1 SNHLY and CDR2 FYNNEI are derived from the germline V gene. Trimming costs V 8 bases and J 6 bases, and their ends lie 20 bases apart. The CDR3 runs 14 residues from the cysteine to the phenylalanine. Only the CDR3 portion is preserved as DNA: 42 bases, with reading frame beginning at the first base. Recombination linked TRBV2 to TRBJ2-7; the D segment cannot be called with confidence. Sequencing input: naive CD4+ T cells sorted from blood. What the cell subset or site label conveys for this sample: CD45RA+ positively selected. This TCR was recovered from a woman younger than 45 in good health. Here the CDR3 is given as CASDLRRVPAEQYF. The nucleotides are TGTGCCAGCGATCTTCGAAGGGTCCCCGCCGAGCAGTACTTC.